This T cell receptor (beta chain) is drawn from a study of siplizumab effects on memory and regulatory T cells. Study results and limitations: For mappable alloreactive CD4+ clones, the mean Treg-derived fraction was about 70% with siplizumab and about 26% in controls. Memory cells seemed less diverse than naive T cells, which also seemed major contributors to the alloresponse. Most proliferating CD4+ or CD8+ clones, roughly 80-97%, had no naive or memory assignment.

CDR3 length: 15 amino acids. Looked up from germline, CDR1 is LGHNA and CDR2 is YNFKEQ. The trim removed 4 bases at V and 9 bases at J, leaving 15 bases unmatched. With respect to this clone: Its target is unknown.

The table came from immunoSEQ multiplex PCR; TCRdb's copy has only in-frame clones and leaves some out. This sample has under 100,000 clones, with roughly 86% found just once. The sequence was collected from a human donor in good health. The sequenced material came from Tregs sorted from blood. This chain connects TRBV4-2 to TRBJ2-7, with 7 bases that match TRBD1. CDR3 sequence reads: CASSRIQEDRARQYF. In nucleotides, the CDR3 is TGTGCCAGCAGCCGGATACAGGAAGACAGGGCGAGGCAGTACTTC.